Listed below are T cell receptor beta chains from one sample, sequenced in a study of cytomegalovirus exposure and HLA in healthy donors. Profiling relied on immunoSEQ multiplex PCR, and the TCRdb table lists in-frame clones only, not all of them. The profile shows around 70,000 clones, 60% to 80% of them singletons. The sequencing input was PBMCs. Receptor source: a girl aged 10-17 years in good health and CMV-seropositive. Both conserved end residues are part of each CDR3. Fields, in order: V gene, clone size, D gene, J gene, CDR3 DNA, CDR3 protein. The D gene is left open where the match is weak. Rows may omit the clone size; those that give it use once, few, many or a size class.

>TRBV2|few|TRBD1|TRBJ1-6
TGTGCCAGCAGTGAAAGCCGGGACAGTAATTCACCCCTCCACTTT
CASSESRDSNSPLHF
>TRBV9|-|-|TRBJ2-3
TGTGCCAGCAGCGTAGAGTGGAGGGGGCCTCCGAGGGATACGCAGTATTTT
CASSVEWRGPPRDTQYF
>TRBV29-1|-|-|TRBJ2-4
TGCAGCGCGACAACAGGTCACATTCAGTACTTC
CSATTGHIQYF
>TRBV7-8|-|TRBD2|TRBJ2-1
TGTGCCAGCAGCTTACAATCTGGACTAGCGTCTGGAAGCTCCTACAATGAGCAGTTCTTC
CASSLQSGLASGSSYNEQFF
>TRBV5-1|-|TRBD2|TRBJ2-1
TGCGCCAGCCAGCGGGGGGACTCATACAATGAGCAGTTCTTC
CASQRGDSYNEQFF
>TRBV5-1|few|-|TRBJ2-5
TGCGCCAGCAGCTCTGGGGCGCGGGAGACCCAGTACTTC
CASSSGARETQYF
>TRBV5-1|once|-|TRBJ1-2
TGCGCCAGCAGCTTGACACGGAGAGGCTATGGCTACACCTTC
CASSLTRRGYGYTF
>TRBV29-1|-|-|TRBJ1-2
TGCAGCGTTATGCCTAGGGAAGGGAGTCGGGTCGACTATGGCTACACCTTC
CSVMPREGSRVDYGYTF
>TRBV7-9|-|TRBD2|TRBJ2-1
TGTGCCAGCAGTCCACTAGCGCCGTACTACAATGAGCAGTTCTTC
CASSPLAPYYNEQFF
>TRBV28|-|TRBD1|TRBJ1-2
TGTGCCAGCAGGGTTACAGGGGCCTATGGCTACACCTTC
CASRVTGAYGYTF
>TRBV4-1|-|-|TRBJ1-1
TGCGCCAACAGCGGAGGACTTACCATGAACACTGAAGCTTTCTTT
CANSGGLTMNTEAFF
>TRBV27|-|-|TRBJ2-7
TGTGCCAGCAGTTTCGGGTTAGGCGAGCAGTACTTC
CASSFGLGEQYF
>TRBV6-5|few|-|TRBJ1-2
TGTGCCAGCAGTTACGGGGCGGGAAACTATGGCTACACCTTC
CASSYGAGNYGYTF
>TRBV29-1|-|-|TRBJ1-5
TGCAGCGTTGCAGGGGCTGGGGATCAGCCCCAGCATTTT
CSVAGAGDQPQHF
>TRBV28|-|-|TRBJ2-7
TGTGCCAGCAGTTCGACAGGTTACTCCTACGAGCAGTACTTC
CASSSTGYSYEQYF
>TRBV19|few|TRBD1|TRBJ1-1
TGTGCCAGTAGTACCGGACAGGGTCTGAACACTGAAGCTTTCTTT
CASSTGQGLNTEAFF
>TRBV6-1|-|TRBD1|TRBJ1-5
TGTGCCAGCAGTGAAGGAGGGACAGGGGGTCAGCCCCAGCATTTT
CASSEGGTGGQPQHF
>TRBV7-2|-|-|TRBJ1-2
TGTGCCAGCAGCTTACTCGCCGGGGTGGAGGGCTACACCTTC
CASSLLAGVEGYTF
>TRBV29-1|-|-|TRBJ1-2
TGCAGCGTTGGAGGTGCACAGGGTAACGGCTACACCTTC
CSVGGAQGNGYTF
>TRBV7-2|-|-|TRBJ2-7
TGTGCCAGCAGCTTTAGGGAGTCCTACGAGCAGTACTTC
CASSFRESYEQYF
>TRBV5-1|-|TRBD1|TRBJ1-6
TGCGCCAGCAGCTTGGGTGCCGGGACAGGCAATTCACCCCTCCACTTT
CASSLGAGTGNSPLHF
>TRBV6-5|-|-|TRBJ1-3
TGTGCCAGCAGCGTGACAGTTCGCTCTGGAAACACCATATATTTT
CASSVTVRSGNTIYF
>TRBV30|-|-|TRBJ2-1
TGTGCGGGAGGTTCGAGCCCTAGCTCCTACAATGAGCAGTTCTTC
CAGGSSPSSYNEQFF
>TRBV15|once|-|TRBJ1-1
TGTGCCACCAGCAGAGCCACAGACGGGAGCGCTGAAGCTTTCTTT
CATSRATDGSAEAFF
>TRBV29-1|-|-|TRBJ1-2
TGCAGCGTAACAGGTGTAACTAACTATGGCTACACCTTC
CSVTGVTNYGYTF
>TRBV28|-|TRBD1|TRBJ2-7
TGTGCCAGCAGTGCAATACAGGGGTCCGAGCAGTACTTC
CASSAIQGSEQYF
>TRBV11-2|-|-|TRBJ1-1
TGTGCCAGCAGCTCAGGGGCGGGGGGCACTGAAGCTTTCTTT
CASSSGAGGTEAFF
>TRBV19|-|-|TRBJ2-2
TGTGCCAGTAGTGGGGGACAGAACACCGGGGAGCTGTTTTTT
CASSGGQNTGELFF
>TRBV5-1|-|-|TRBJ2-2
TGCGCCAGCAGCTTGCAGCCAGGCAGGAACACCGGGGAGCTGTTTTTT
CASSLQPGRNTGELFF
>TRBV7-9|-|-|TRBJ2-7
TGTGCCAGCAGCAGTACAGCCTCATACGAGCAGTACTTC
CASSSTASYEQYF
>TRBV5-4|few|TRBD2|TRBJ2-1
TGTGCCAGCAGCTTGCAACTAGCGGACAATGAGCAGTTCTTC
CASSLQLADNEQFF
>TRBV14|once|TRBD1|TRBJ1-2
TGTGCCAGCAGCGCCCGACAGGGGACTTACTATGGCTACACCTTC
CASSARQGTYYGYTF
>TRBV5-1|-|-|TRBJ2-1
TGCGCCAGCGAAGTGGGAGGCTTGTCCTACAATGAGCAGTTCTTC
CASEVGGLSYNEQFF
>TRBV5-1|-|-|TRBJ2-7
TGCGCCAGCAGCCCCCGGGACACCTTCTCCTACGAGCAGTACTTC
CASSPRDTFSYEQYF
>TRBV6-5|-|-|TRBJ2-3
TGTGCCAGCAGTTACTCAGGGGCAGATACGCAGTATTTT
CASSYSGADTQYF
>TRBV16|-|-|TRBJ2-3
TGTGCCAGCAGCCACGACTCTAGCACAGATACGCAGTATTTT
CASSHDSSTDTQYF
>TRBV7-9|-|-|TRBJ2-1
TGTGCCAGCAGCTTCTCCGCAGGGGTATACAATGAGCAGTTCTTC
CASSFSAGVYNEQFF
>TRBV29-1|-|-|TRBJ2-7
TGCAGCGTTGTCTTCGCTCGCGGAACCTACGAGCAGTACTTC
CSVVFARGTYEQYF
>TRBV28|-|TRBD1|TRBJ2-7
TGTGCCAGCACTAAGACAGGGGGCCACTACGAGCAGTACTTC
CASTKTGGHYEQYF
>TRBV7-2|-|-|TRBJ1-2
TGTGCCAGCAGCACCGGCCGGAGGCATGGCTACACCTTC
CASSTGRRHGYTF
>TRBV27|-|-|TRBJ1-1
TGTGCCAGCAGTTTAATGGGAGGCACTGAAGCTTTCTTT
CASSLMGGTEAFF
>TRBV28|-|TRBD2|TRBJ2-3
TGTGCCAGCAGCTCTCTAGCGGGCCGGGTGGATTTT
CASSSLAGRVDF
>TRBV19|-|-|TRBJ2-3
TGTGCCAGTAGTATGGGGCGGCCAGATACGCAGTATTTT
CASSMGRPDTQYF
>TRBV28|-|-|TRBJ2-7
TGTGCCAGCAGTCCCCTTACTTGGGAGCAGTACTTC
CASSPLTWEQYF